This T cell receptor (beta chain) was documented in a study of blood T cells in healthy people across ages. General study points: The percentage of naive T cells correlated strongly with TCR beta diversity. A roughly linear fall in TCR beta diversity per million T cells was seen with increasing age. Long-lived and aged donors differed, with more naive CD4+ cells and higher diversity in the long-lived.

A remark on this clonotype: Antigen specificity is unknown.

Trimming shortened V by 1 base and J by 5 bases, and 11 bases separated the two germline ends. The CDR3 is 14 amino acids. Germline values: CDR1 MNHEY, CDR2 SVGAGI. Then a second PCR, running roughly 6 to 12 cycles, was carried out with a sample-barcoded 5' primer and a J-beta primer mix. TCRdb reprocessed the 5' RACE reads with MiXCR, giving one entry per CDR3 protein. The sample has around 700,000 distinct CDR3 sequences; roughly 25% are singletons. The data were also submitted as part of a second study, on T cells of mothers and their children.

The chain joins TRBV6-5 to TRBJ2-5; unclear D gene. The sample comprised blood. The clonotype was recovered from a boy aged 5-17 years in good health. Here the CDR3 DNA reads TGTGCCAGCAGTTACTTCAGTAACCCTGAGACCCAGTACTTC. This translates into CASSYFSNPETQYF.